There are a few counts of the clone carrying this TCR beta chain. This sample is part of a study of blood T cell repertoires in COVID-19. On the study more broadly: The samples span acute and convalescent COVID-19 from the United States, Italy and Spain. Sources were T cells, B-cell-depleted T cells, or PBMCs; the material itself was cDNA or gDNA.

In the original analysis: Amplified reference gene primers provided the basis for estimating nucleated cell counts. Sequenced by immunoSEQ multiplex PCR; TCRdb stores in-frame clones only, minus some. V, J and clone size derive from that table, while D and trimming were established from the DNA sequence. This sample has 110,000 or so clones; 80% to 90% occur once, and the top ten carry more than 8%. CDR1 and CDR2 from the germline V gene are KGHSH and LQKENI. V was pared by 3 bases and J by 4 bases, with 9 bases between. The CDR3 sequence is 13 residues long. The V gene is TRBV18, the J gene TRBJ1-2, with TRBD1 as a possible D gene (5 bases). The receptor comes from a woman between 65 and 79 years old with acute or convalescent COVID-19. The sequencing sample was made of peripheral blood. The CDR3 here is CASSPAGPYGYTF. The CDR3 coding sequence is TGTGCCAGCTCACCGGCAGGGCCCTATGGCTACACCTTC.